A selection of T cell receptor beta chains follows, all from one sample in a study of T cells in Graves' hyperthyroidism and ophthalmopathy. TCRdb ran MiXCR on the multiplex PCR reads and lists one entry per CDR3 protein. The sample carries about 400,000 distinct CDR3 sequences, approximately 13% recorded once. Material: blood. The receptors here all came from a young woman with Graves' hyperthyroidism. The CDR3 runs from the conserved cysteine through the conserved F or W. Each record gives: clone size, D gene, V gene, J gene, CDR3 DNA, CDR3 protein. The D gene is left open where the match is weak. A clone size is listed for some rows: how often the clone was seen (once, few, many), or a class if it is expanded.

many	NA	TRBV24-1	TRBJ2-7	TGTGCCACCAGCGAGGGACACGACCACGGGGAGTACTTC	CATSEGHDHGEYF
NA	TRBD2	TRBV12-3/TRBV12-4	TRBJ2-7	TGTGCCAGCAGTTTCGGCGGGAGGTCGGACGAGCAGTACTTC	CASSFGGRSDEQYF
many	NA	TRBV7-2	TRBJ1-6	TGTGCCAGCAGCTCAAACAGGGCACCCCTCCACTTT	CASSSNRAPLHF
many	TRBD1	TRBV20-1	TRBJ2-2	TGCAGTGCTAGTTCCACCAGGGGGCGTACCGGGGAGCTGTTTTTT	CSASSTRGRTGELFF
many	NA	TRBV28	TRBJ1-3	TGTGCCAGCAGTTCTACAGGGTTGTTGGACAACACCATATATTTT	CASSSTGLLDNTIYF
many	NA	TRBV3-1	TRBJ2-3	TGTGCCAGCAGCCAAGACGGTAGCGGTGGCACAGATACGCAGTATTTT	CASSQDGSGGTDTQYF
NA	NA	TRBV7-2	TRBJ2-2	TGTGCCAGCAGCTTAGGCCTCCAACTAGGTGGTCTTGGCACCGGGGAGCTGTTTTTT	CASSLGLQLGGLGTGELFF
many	NA	TRBV9	TRBJ2-5	TGTGCCAGCAGCGTAGAGGGGGGTCAGACCCAGTACTTC	CASSVEGGQTQYF
few	NA	TRBV5-6	TRBJ2-3	TGTGCCAGCAGTCGACAAAGGGTCACAGATACGCAGTATTTT	CASSRQRVTDTQYF
many	NA	TRBV7-2	TRBJ1-3	TGTGCCAGCAGCTTACCAGCAGGGCTCAACACCATATATTTT	CASSLPAGLNTIYF
many	NA	TRBV5-1	TRBJ2-3	TGCGCCAGCAGCCCCCGCTCTAGCACAGATACGCAGTATTTT	CASSPRSSTDTQYF
few	NA	TRBV12-3/TRBV12-4	TRBJ1-5	TGTGCCAGCAGTTTGAAGCGGGCGTATAGCAATCAGCCCCAGCATTTT	CASSLKRAYSNQPQHF
NA	TRBD1	TRBV6-2/TRBV6-3	TRBJ2-5	TGTGCCAGCAGTGGCTCAGGGGGCCAGGAGACCCAGTACTTC	CASSGSGGQETQYF
many	TRBD1	TRBV4-2	TRBJ1-2	TGTGCCAGCAGCCAAGTAGGACAGGGGATCTATGGCTACACCTTC	CASSQVGQGIYGYTF
many	NA	TRBV11-2	TRBJ2-6	TGTGCCAGCAGCTTAGTTAGGGGAAACCCTTACTCTGGGGCCAACGTCCTGACTTTC	CASSLVRGNPYSGANVLTF
many	TRBD2	TRBV2	TRBJ2-2	TGTGCCAGCAGATTCGCTAGCGGGGTCACCGGGGAGCTGTTTTTT	CASRFASGVTGELFF
NA	NA	TRBV19	TRBJ1-5	TGTGCCAGTAAAGGAGGGGGGACCCTCTATAGCAATCAGCCCCAGCATTTT	CASKGGGTLYSNQPQHF
many	TRBD2	TRBV24-1	TRBJ2-1	TGTGCCACCAGTGACCCCTTACTAGCGGGGGTGACCAATGAGCAGTTCTTC	CATSDPLLAGVTNEQFF
many	NA	TRBV18	TRBJ2-5	TGTGCCAGCTCCCGCGTAGGGACCCAAGAGACCCAGTACTTC	CASSRVGTQETQYF
few	TRBD1	TRBV5-4	TRBJ2-4	TGTGCCAGCAGCGCCTCCGGGACAGGTGGGAACATTCAGTACTTC	CASSASGTGGNIQYF
many	TRBD1	TRBV20-1	TRBJ1-6	TGCAGTGCTAGTCAGGGGGGGGGCTCTAATTCACCCCTCCACTTT	CSASQGGGSNSPLHF
many	TRBD2	TRBV10-3	TRBJ2-1	TGTGCCATCAGTGAAACAGCGGGACTTTACAATGAGCAGTTCTTC	CAISETAGLYNEQFF
many	TRBD1	TRBV5-1	TRBJ2-7	TGCGCCAGCAGCCCGGGACAGGGGAACCCCTACGAGCAGTACTTC	CASSPGQGNPYEQYF
many	NA	TRBV3-1	TRBJ2-5	TGTGCCAGCAGCGAAGGGGGGGGGATGGAGACCCAGTACTTC	CASSEGGGMETQYF
few	TRBD1	TRBV24-1	TRBJ1-4	TGTGCCACCTCGACCGTGACAGGGGTGAAGTTTTTT	CATSTVTGVKFF
many	NA	TRBV5-8	TRBJ2-2	TGTGCCAGCAGCTTGTACGGTTCCGGGGAGCTGTTTTTT	CASSLYGSGELFF
few	TRBD2	TRBV6-2/TRBV6-3	TRBJ2-7	TGTGCCAGCAGTTTTATTCTAGCGGGGGCTAGCTCCTACGAGCAGTACTTC	CASSFILAGASSYEQYF
many	NA	TRBV28	TRBJ1-2	TGTGCCAGCAGTCATTATGGCTACACCTTC	CASSHYGYTF